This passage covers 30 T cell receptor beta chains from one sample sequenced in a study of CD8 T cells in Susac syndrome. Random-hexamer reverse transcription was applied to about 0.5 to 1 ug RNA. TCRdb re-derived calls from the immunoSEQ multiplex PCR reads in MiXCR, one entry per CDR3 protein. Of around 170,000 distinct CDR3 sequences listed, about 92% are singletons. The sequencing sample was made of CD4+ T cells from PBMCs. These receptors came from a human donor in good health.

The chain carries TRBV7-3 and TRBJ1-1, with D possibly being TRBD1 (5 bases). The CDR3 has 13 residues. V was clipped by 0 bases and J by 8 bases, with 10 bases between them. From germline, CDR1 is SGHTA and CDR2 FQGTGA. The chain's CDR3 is CASSLTSQGEAFF. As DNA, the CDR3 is TGTGCCAGCAGCTTAACGTCGCAGGGAGAAGCTTTCTTT.

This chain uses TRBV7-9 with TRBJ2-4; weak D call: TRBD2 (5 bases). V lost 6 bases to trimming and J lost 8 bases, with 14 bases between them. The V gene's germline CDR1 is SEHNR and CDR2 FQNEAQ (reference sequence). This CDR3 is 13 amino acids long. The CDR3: CASRPPGDDIQYF. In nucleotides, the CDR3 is TGTGCCAGCAGACCCCCCGGGGATGACATTCAGTACTTC.

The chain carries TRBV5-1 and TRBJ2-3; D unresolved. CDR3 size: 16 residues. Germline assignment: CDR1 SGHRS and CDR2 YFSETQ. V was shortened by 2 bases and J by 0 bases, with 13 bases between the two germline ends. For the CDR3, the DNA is TGCGCCAGCAGCTTCAAACCCCTAGATAGCACAGATACGCAGTATTTT. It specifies CASSFKPLDSTDTQYF.

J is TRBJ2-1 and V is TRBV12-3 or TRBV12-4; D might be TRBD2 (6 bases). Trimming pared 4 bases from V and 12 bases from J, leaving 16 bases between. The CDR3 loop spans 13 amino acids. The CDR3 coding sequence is TGTGCCAGCAGTTGGGGGGACCCGGGGCCGCAGTTCTTC. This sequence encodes CASSWGDPGPQFF.

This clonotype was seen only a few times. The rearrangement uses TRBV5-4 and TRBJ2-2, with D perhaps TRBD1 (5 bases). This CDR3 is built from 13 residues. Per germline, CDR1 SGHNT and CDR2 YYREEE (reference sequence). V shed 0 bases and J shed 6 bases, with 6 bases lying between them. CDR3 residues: CASSLEGAGELFF. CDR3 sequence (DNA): TGTGCCAGCAGCTTGGAAGGGGCCGGGGAGCTGTTTTTT. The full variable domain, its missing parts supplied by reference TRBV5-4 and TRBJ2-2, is ETGVTQSPTHLIKTRGQQVTLRCSSQSGHNTVSWYQQALGQGPQFIFQYYREEENGRGNFPPRFSGLQFPNYSSELNVNALELDDSALYLCASSLEGAGELFFGEGSRLTVL.

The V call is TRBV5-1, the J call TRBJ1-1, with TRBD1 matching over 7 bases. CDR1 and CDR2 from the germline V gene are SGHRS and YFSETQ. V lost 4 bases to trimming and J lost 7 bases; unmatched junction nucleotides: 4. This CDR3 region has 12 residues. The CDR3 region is CASSPQGFEAFF. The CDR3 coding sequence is TGCGCCAGCAGCCCACAGGGGTTTGAAGCTTTCTTT. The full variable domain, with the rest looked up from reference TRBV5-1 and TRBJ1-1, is KAGVTQTPRYLIKTRGQQVTLSCSPISGHRSVSWYQQTPGQGLQFLFEYFSETQRNKGNFPGRFSGRQFSNSRSEMNVSTLELGDSALYLCASSPQGFEAFFGQGTRLTVV.

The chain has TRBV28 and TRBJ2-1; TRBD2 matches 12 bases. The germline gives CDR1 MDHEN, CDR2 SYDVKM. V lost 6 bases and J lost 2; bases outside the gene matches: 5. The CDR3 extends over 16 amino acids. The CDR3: CASSTPSGRAYNEQFF. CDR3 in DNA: TGTGCCAGCAGCACACCTAGCGGGAGGGCCTACAATGAGCAGTTCTTC.

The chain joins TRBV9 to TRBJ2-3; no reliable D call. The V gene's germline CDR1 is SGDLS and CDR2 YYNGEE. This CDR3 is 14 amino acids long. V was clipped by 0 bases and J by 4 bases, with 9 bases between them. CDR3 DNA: TGTGCCAGCAGCGTAGACGGTTCCCCAGATACGCAGTATTTT. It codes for CASSVDGSPDTQYF.

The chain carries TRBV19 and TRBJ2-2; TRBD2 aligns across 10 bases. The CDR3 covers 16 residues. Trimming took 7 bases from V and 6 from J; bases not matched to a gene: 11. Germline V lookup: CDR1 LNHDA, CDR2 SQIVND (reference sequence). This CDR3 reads CASTSGSGGVAGELFF. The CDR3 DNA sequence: TGTGCCAGTACCTCGGGCAGCGGGGGGGTTGCCGGGGAGCTGTTTTTT.

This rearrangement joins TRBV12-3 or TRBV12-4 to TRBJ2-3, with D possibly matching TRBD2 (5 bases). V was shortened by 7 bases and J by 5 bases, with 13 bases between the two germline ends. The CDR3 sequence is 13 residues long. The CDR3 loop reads CASTTLGQDTQYF. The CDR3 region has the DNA TGTGCCAGCACCACACTAGGGCAAGATACGCAGTATTTT.

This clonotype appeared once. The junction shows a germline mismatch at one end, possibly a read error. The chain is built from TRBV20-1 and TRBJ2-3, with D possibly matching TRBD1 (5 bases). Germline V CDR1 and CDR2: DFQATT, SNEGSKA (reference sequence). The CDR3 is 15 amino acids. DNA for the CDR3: TGCAGTGCCAGAGGTCCAGGGAAAGTTGCAGATACGCAGTATTTT. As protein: CSARGPGKVADTQYF.

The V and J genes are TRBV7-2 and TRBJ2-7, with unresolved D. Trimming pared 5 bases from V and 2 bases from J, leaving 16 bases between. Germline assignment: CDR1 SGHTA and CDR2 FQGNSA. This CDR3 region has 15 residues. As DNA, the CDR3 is TGTGCCAGCAGCCCCGACTTCCAGCTTGCCTACGAGCAGTACTTC. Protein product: CASSPDFQLAYEQYF.

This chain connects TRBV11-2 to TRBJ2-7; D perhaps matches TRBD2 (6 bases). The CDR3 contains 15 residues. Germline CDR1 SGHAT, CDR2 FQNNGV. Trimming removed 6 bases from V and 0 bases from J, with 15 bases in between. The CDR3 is CASRPTSSLSYEQYF. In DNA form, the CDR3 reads TGTGCCAGCAGACCCACTAGCTCCCTCTCCTACGAGCAGTACTTC.

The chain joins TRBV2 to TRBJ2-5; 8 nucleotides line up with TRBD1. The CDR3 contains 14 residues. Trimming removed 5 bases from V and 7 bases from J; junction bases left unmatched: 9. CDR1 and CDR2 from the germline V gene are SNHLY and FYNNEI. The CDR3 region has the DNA TGTGCCAGCAGTTTAACGACAGGGGACGTGACCCAGTACTTC. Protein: CASSLTTGDVTQYF.

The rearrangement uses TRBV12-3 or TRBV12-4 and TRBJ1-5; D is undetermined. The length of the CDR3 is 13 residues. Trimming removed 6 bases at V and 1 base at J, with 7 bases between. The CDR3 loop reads CASRSGSNQPQHF. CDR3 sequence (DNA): TGTGCCAGCAGATCCGGGAGCAATCAGCCCCAGCATTTT.

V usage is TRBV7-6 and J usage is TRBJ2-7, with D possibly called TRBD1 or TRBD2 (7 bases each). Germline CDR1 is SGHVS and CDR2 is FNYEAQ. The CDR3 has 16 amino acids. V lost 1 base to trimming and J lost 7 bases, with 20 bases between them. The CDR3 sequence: CASSLEGRGQIKEQYF. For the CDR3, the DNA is TGTGCCAGCAGCTTAGAGGGGAGGGGACAGATAAAGGAGCAGTACTTC.

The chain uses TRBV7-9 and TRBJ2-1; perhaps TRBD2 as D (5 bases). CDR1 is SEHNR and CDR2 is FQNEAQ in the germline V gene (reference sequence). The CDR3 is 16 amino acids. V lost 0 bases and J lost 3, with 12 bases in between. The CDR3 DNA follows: TGTGCCAGCAGCTTAGCCCGTGAGGGCCACTACAATGAGCAGTTCTTC. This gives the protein CASSLAREGHYNEQFF. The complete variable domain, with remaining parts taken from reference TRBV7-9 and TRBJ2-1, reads DTGVSQNPRHKITKRGQNVTFRCDPISEHNRLYWYRQTLGQGPEFLTYFQNEAQLEKSRLLSDRFSAERPKGSFSTLEIQRTEQGDSAMYLCASSLAREGHYNEQFFGPGTRLTVL.

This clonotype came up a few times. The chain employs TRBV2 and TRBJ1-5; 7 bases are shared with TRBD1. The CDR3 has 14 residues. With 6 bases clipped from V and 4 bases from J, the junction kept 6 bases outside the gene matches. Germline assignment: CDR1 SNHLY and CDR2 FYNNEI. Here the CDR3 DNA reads TGTGCCAGCAGCCGGACAGGTGGAAATCAGCCCCAGCATTTT. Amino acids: CASSRTGGNQPQHF. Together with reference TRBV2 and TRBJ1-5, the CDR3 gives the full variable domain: EPEVTQTPSHQVTQMGQEVILRCVPISNHLYFYWYRQILGQKVEFLVSFYNNEISEKSEIFDDQFSVERPDGSNFTLKIRSTKLEDSAMYFCASSRTGGNQPQHFGDGTRLSIL.

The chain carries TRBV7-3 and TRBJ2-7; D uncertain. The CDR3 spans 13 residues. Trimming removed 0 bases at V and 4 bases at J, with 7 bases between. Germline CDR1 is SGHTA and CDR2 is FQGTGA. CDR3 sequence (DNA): TGTGCCAGCAGCTTAACGTGGGAATACGAGCAGTACTTC. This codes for CASSLTWEYEQYF.

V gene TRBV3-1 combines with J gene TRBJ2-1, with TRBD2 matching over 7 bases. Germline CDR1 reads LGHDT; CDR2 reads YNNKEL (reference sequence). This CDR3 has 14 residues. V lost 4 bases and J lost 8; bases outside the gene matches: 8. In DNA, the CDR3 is TGTGCCAGCAGCCGCCTCGGGGAGGGTGATGAGCAGTTCTTC. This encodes CASSRLGEGDEQFF.

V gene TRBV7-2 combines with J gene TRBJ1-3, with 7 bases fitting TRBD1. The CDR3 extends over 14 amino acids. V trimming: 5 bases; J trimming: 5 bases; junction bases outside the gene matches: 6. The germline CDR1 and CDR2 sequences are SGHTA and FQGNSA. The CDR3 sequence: CASSPRQGRNTIYF. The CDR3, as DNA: TGTGCCAGCAGCCCCCGACAGGGCCGAAACACCATATATTTT.

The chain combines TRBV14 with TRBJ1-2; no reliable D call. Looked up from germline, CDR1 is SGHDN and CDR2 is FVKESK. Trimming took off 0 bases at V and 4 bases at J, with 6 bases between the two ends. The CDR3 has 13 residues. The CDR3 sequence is CASSQESFYGYTF. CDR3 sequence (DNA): TGTGCCAGCAGCCAAGAGTCCTTCTATGGCTACACCTTC.

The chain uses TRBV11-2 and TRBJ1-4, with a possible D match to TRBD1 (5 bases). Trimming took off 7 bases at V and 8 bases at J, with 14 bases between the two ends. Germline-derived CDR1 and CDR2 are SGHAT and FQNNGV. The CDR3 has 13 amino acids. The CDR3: CASTPGGGEKLFF. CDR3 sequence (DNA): TGTGCCAGCACCCCCGGGGGTGGGGAAAAACTGTTTTTT.

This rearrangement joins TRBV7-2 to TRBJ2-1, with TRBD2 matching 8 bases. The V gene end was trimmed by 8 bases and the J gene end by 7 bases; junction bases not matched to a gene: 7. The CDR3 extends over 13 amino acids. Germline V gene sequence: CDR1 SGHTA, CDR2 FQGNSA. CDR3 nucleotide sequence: TGTGCCAGCGGGGAGCGGGGGATGAATGAGCAGTTCTTC. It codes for CASGERGMNEQFF.

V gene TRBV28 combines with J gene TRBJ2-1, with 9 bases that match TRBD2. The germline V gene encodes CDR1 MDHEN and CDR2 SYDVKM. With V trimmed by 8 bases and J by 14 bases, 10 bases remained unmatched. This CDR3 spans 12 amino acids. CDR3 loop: CASELPGLAKFF. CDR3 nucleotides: TGTGCCAGCGAACTACCGGGACTAGCAAAGTTCTTC.

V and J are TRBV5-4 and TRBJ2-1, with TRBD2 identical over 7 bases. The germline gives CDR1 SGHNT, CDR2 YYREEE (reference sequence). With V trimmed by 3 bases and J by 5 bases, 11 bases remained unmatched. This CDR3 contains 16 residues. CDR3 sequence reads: CASSWGGKLGNNEQFF. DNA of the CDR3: TGTGCCAGCAGCTGGGGGGGTAAACTAGGAAACAATGAGCAGTTCTTC.

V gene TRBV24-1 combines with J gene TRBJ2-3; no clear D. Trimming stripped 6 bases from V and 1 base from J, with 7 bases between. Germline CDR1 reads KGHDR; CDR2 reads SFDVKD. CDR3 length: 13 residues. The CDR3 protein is CATSLSGTDTQYF. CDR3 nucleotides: TGTGCCACCAGTCTCTCCGGCACAGATACGCAGTATTTT.

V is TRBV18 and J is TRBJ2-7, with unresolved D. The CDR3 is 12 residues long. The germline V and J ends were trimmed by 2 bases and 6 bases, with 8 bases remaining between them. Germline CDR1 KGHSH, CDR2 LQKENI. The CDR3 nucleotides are TGTGCCAGCTCACCAGACACGACCGAGCAGTACTTC. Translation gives CASSPDTTEQYF.

In DNA, the CDR3 is TGTGCCAGCAGGCCCGGACAGAACACCGGGGAGCTGTTTTTT. Its protein product is CASRPGQNTGELFF. The chain couples TRBV2 to TRBJ2-2; maybe TRBD1 (5 bases). Germline V gene data show CDR1 as SNHLY and CDR2 as FYNNEI. The V end was cut by 6 bases, the J end by 1 base, with 9 bases between. This CDR3 is 14 amino acids long.

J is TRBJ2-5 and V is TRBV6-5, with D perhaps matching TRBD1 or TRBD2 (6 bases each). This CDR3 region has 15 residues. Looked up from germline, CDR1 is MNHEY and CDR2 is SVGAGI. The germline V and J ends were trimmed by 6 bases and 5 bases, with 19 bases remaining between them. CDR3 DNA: TGTGCCAGCAGCCGTGGGACCACAGGGAGGGAGACCCAGTACTTC. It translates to CASSRGTTGRETQYF.